The present T cell receptor beta chain was sequenced within a study of regulatory T cells in long-lasting Graves disease. For TCR beta, libraries came from iRepertoire HTBI primers and Arm-PCR of CDR3 regions. Methods used by the authors: Gene usage covered some 66 TRBV and 13 to 15 TRBJ segments. TCRdb re-derived calls from the multiplex PCR reads in MiXCR, one entry per CDR3 protein. The V and J calls were not made by the authors but by TCRdb's processing. The sample has 400,000 to 500,000 distinct CDR3 sequences, under 25% seen once. General observations from the study: Relative to newly diagnosed Graves' patients, persistent ones had lower TCR diversity.

This clonotype was counted only a few times. Its specificity is unknown. Trimming removed 2 bases from V and 5 bases from J, with 7 bases in between. CDR3 length equals 12 residues. The germline V gene encodes CDR1 GTSNPN and CDR2 SVGIG (reference sequence). Time point indicated: persistent/refractory GD, antithyroid drugs over 5 years with positive TRAb. Extracted PBMC RNA gave rise to the TCR library. An endocrinology unit in Xi'an, China, supplied the patients. Staff drew around 10 milliliters of peripheral blood into EDTA tubes. This sequence was found in a female donor with Graves disease. The chain employs TRBV30 and TRBJ1-5; no clear D gene. Material: peripheral blood mononuclear cells (PBMCs), obtained when the disease was refractory, from a patient treated with antithyroid drugs. DNA for the CDR3: TGTGCCTGGAGTTTTAGGGATCAGCCCCAGCATTTT. Its protein is CAWSFRDQPQHF.